Below, one TCR beta chain is given with its context. Its antigen is currently unknown. This record comes from a study of OX40 agonist ivuxolimab in advanced cancers. Findings and limits, study-wide: In CD8+ T cells, expanded clones were on average more numerous than in CD4+. Researchers did not establish what antigens the expanded peripheral T cells target. Low normalized T-cell clonal expansion was also seen in some nonresponders.

Trimming took 5 bases from V and 6 from J, leaving 11 bases between them. CDR3 length equals 13 residues. Per germline, CDR1 SGHVS and CDR2 FNYEAQ. TCRdb's copy holds only in-frame clones and misses some; the assay was immunoSEQ multiplex PCR. The repertoire holds approximately 30,000 clones, with 90% as singletons. This rearrangement joins TRBV7-6 to TRBJ2-1; unclear D gene. The receptor comes from an adult with an advanced solid tumor such as melanoma, head and neck, liver or kidney cancer. The sample here was CD4+ or CD8+ T cells sorted from blood, taken in a trial of the OX40 agonist ivuxolimab. The CDR3 spells CASSLRTRNEQFF. CDR3 nucleotide sequence: TGTGCCAGCAGCCTCCGGACCCGCAATGAGCAGTTCTTC.